One and the same sample provided the 30 T cell receptor beta chains below, sequenced in a study of T cell repertoires in cytomegalovirus infection. No antigen has been identified for these receptors. MiXCR, run by TCRdb on the reads, gives a single entry per CDR3 protein. The sample holds about 160,000 distinct CDR3 sequences, roughly 20% seen once. Source: CD8+ T cells from cultured PBMCs, taken from culture after CMV antigen stimulation. The receptors derive from a human donor in good health (CMV status not recorded). Some clones in this sample may be carry-over from other donors' samples.

This rearrangement joins TRBV7-2 to TRBJ2-1, with D uncertain. V was trimmed by 8 bases and J by 0 bases, leaving 11 bases between them. The CDR3 sequence is 14 residues long. Germline-derived CDR1 and CDR2 are SGHTA and FQGNSA. Here the CDR3 reads CASEELGSYNEQFF. The CDR3 DNA follows: TGTGCCAGCGAGGAGTTAGGCTCCTACAATGAGCAGTTCTTC. The whole variable domain, remainder taken from reference TRBV7-2 and TRBJ2-1, is GAGVSQSPSNKVTEKGKDVELRCDPISGHTALYWYRQSLGQGLEFLIYFQGNSAPDKSGLPSDRFSAERTGGSVSTLTIQRTQQEDSAVYLCASEELGSYNEQFFGPGTRLTVL.

Only a few counts were recorded for this clonotype. V and J are TRBV6-1 and TRBJ2-7; maybe TRBD1 (6 bases). Per germline, CDR1 MNHNS and CDR2 SASEGT. The CDR3 is 15 amino acids. Trimming shortened V by 5 bases and J by 2 bases, and 16 bases separated the two germline ends. The CDR3 coding sequence is TGTGCCAGCAGTCTCCATACAGGGTACACCTACGAGCAGTACTTC. Amino acid sequence: CASSLHTGYTYEQYF.

The chain recombines TRBV7-9 with TRBJ1-1, with 8 nucleotides matching TRBD1. The CDR3 is 18 amino acids. CDR1 is SEHNR and CDR2 is FQNEAQ in the germline V gene (reference sequence). Unmatched junction bases numbered 14, after V lost 5 bases and J lost 0 bases. CDR3: CASSLRTGKGVMNTEAFF. CDR3 nucleotide sequence: TGTGCCAGCAGCCTTCGGACAGGGAAGGGTGTTATGAACACTGAAGCTTTCTTT.

This rearrangement joins TRBV7-7 to TRBJ2-5; D call uncertain. The CDR3 has 14 amino acids. Germline CDR1 and CDR2: SSHAT and FNYEAQ (reference sequence). V was trimmed by 1 base and J by 7 bases, leaving 13 bases between them. The CDR3 region is CASSLEIDRRTQYF. The CDR3 DNA sequence: TGTGCCAGCAGCTTAGAGATAGACCGTAGGACCCAGTACTTC.

The chain employs TRBV7-9 and TRBJ1-5, with D perhaps matching TRBD1 (5 bases). CDR3 length equals 14 residues. V lost 1 base and J lost 6, with 10 bases in between. Germline CDR1 and CDR2: SEHNR and FQNEAQ (reference sequence). CDR3 residues: CASSLGGDRQPQHF. The CDR3 region has the DNA TGTGCCAGCAGCTTAGGAGGGGATCGTCAGCCCCAGCATTTT.

This clonotype is medium-sized by share. The CDR3 protein is CASSGPGQGIFLRGYTF. CDR3 in DNA: TGTGCCAGCAGTGGACCGGGACAGGGGATTTTCCTACGTGGCTACACCTTC. The V gene is TRBV6-1, the J gene TRBJ1-2; 10 bases fit TRBD1. The CDR3 runs 17 residues. V dropped 4 bases and J dropped 7; count of bases not matched to a gene: 15. The germline gives CDR1 MNHNS, CDR2 SASEGT.

There are many counts of this clonotype. The V and J genes are TRBV7-2 and TRBJ1-2; 7 bases are shared with TRBD1. V dropped 4 bases and J dropped 6; count of bases not matched to a gene: 11. The length of the CDR3 is 15 residues. Looked up from germline, CDR1 is SGHTA and CDR2 is FQGNSA. The CDR3 sequence: CASSSTLTGSDGYTF. The CDR3 region has the DNA TGTGCCAGCAGCTCAACCCTGACAGGGTCCGATGGCTACACCTTC. The full variable domain, completed using reference TRBV7-2 and TRBJ1-2, is GAGVSQSPSNKVTEKGKDVELRCDPISGHTALYWYRQSLGQGLEFLIYFQGNSAPDKSGLPSDRFSAERTGGSVSTLTIQRTQQEDSAVYLCASSSTLTGSDGYTFGSGTRLTVV.

J is TRBJ2-5 and V is TRBV6-2 or TRBV6-3; D may match TRBD1 or TRBD2 (5 bases each). This CDR3 comprises 18 residues. Germline V CDR1 and CDR2: MNHEY, SVGEGT. The V end was cut by 0 bases, the J end by 0 bases, with 17 bases between. For the CDR3, the DNA is TGTGCCAGCAGTTACTCGATCCCTACGAGGGGACACCAAGAGACCCAGTACTTC. Translation: CASSYSIPTRGHQETQYF.

The rearrangement links TRBV6-2 or TRBV6-3 to TRBJ2-1; 10 nucleotides line up with TRBD1. The CDR3 length is 16 residues. V gave up 6 bases and J gave up 4 bases; unmatched junction bases: 9. In germline, CDR1 is MNHEY, CDR2 SVGEGT. The CDR3 bases are TGTGCCAGCAGCCTTTTCCGGGACAGGGGTTACAATGAGCAGTTCTTC. This gives the protein CASSLFRDRGYNEQFF.

This clonotype appeared a few times. The rearrangement uses TRBV7-8 and TRBJ2-5, with TRBD2 matching over 12 bases. In germline, CDR1 is SGHVS, CDR2 FQNEAQ. The length of the CDR3 is 16 residues. J gave up 1 base and V 4 bases, and 4 bases lay outside the gene matches. The CDR3 loop is CASSSALAGGQETQYF. The CDR3 nucleotides read TGTGCCAGCAGCTCCGCACTAGCGGGGGGCCAAGAGACCCAGTACTTC.

This CDR3 reads CASSLLWHYEQYF. CDR3 in DNA: TGTGCCAGCAGCCTTCTGTGGCATTACGAGCAGTACTTC. The chain links TRBV12-3 or TRBV12-4 to TRBJ2-7; no definite D call. The V end lost 6 bases, the J end lost 4 bases, and 13 bases lay between the germline ends. This CDR3 spans 13 amino acids.

This clonotype was found many times. The chain has TRBV3-1 and TRBJ2-7; D remains unclear. The CDR3 loop spans 15 amino acids. Per germline, CDR1 LGHDT and CDR2 YNNKEL (reference sequence). Trimming cost V 3 bases and J 4 bases, with 16 bases left between them. The CDR3 spells CASSHSEDDPYEQYF. CDR3 nucleotide sequence: TGTGCCAGCAGCCATAGTGAGGACGATCCTTACGAGCAGTACTTC.

Only a few counts were recorded for this clonotype. V and J are TRBV7-9 and TRBJ1-1; D perhaps matches TRBD1 (6 bases). The germline V gene encodes CDR1 SEHNR and CDR2 FQNEAQ (reference sequence). The length of the CDR3 is 18 residues. V was shortened by 2 bases and J by 0 bases, with 19 bases between the two germline ends. CDR3 sequence: CASSLSWGGHSLNTEAFF. DNA of the CDR3: TGTGCCAGCAGCTTATCTTGGGGGGGACACTCATTGAACACTGAAGCTTTCTTT.

V usage is TRBV7-9 and J usage is TRBJ2-7; a weak D match, TRBD1 (6 bases). V was pared by 4 bases and J by 0 bases, with 10 bases between. Germline V CDR1 and CDR2: SEHNR, FQNEAQ (reference sequence). The CDR3 runs 14 residues. The CDR3 region is CASSSGQTSYEQYF. CDR3 in DNA: TGTGCCAGCAGCTCCGGACAGACCTCCTACGAGCAGTACTTC.

The chain carries TRBV27 and TRBJ2-5; 8 bases map to TRBD1. Per the germline V gene, CDR1 is MNHEY and CDR2 is SMNVEV (reference sequence). The CDR3 has 14 residues. V gave up 2 bases and J gave up 5 bases; unmatched junction bases: 4. Written as DNA, the CDR3 is TGTGCCAGCAGTTTACAGGGGGCAAGGGAGACCCAGTACTTC. Encoded protein: CASSLQGARETQYF.

The chain uses TRBV29-1 and TRBJ1-2, with D unclear. The CDR3 runs 13 residues. V was trimmed by 3 bases and J by 1 base, leaving 9 bases between them. Looked up from germline, CDR1 is SQVTM and CDR2 is ANQGSEA. CDR3 amino acids: CSVENIGNYGYTF. For the CDR3, the DNA is TGCAGCGTTGAGAATATTGGTAACTATGGCTACACCTTC.

The V gene is TRBV12-5, the J gene TRBJ1-1; D unclear. This CDR3 contains 12 residues. With 1 base removed from V and 4 bases from J, the gap between germline ends came to 4 bases. CDR1 and CDR2 (germline): LGHNT, FRNRAP. CDR3: CASGLAPTEAFF. The DNA for the CDR3 is TGTGCTAGTGGTTTGGCCCCCACTGAAGCTTTCTTT.

This clonotype was counted only a few times. The chain employs TRBV4-1 and TRBJ2-2; 7 nucleotides line up with TRBD1. Per germline, CDR1 MGHRA and CDR2 YSYEKL. Unmatched junction bases numbered 7, after V lost 5 bases and J lost 1 base. This CDR3 has 16 amino acids. The CDR3, as DNA: TGCGCCAGCAGCGGAGCCGGGACAGAGAACACCGGGGAGCTGTTTTTT. Translation: CASSGAGTENTGELFF.

The rearrangement links TRBV7-2 to TRBJ1-5; D perhaps matches TRBD1 (5 bases). CDR3 length equals 16 residues. The ends were cut back, 2 bases at V and 3 bases at J, with 14 bases in the middle. Germline loops: CDR1 SGHTA, CDR2 FQGNSA. As DNA, the CDR3 is TGTGCCAGCAGCTTATATGCGGGGGGACCCAATCAGCCCCAGCATTTT. Its protein product is CASSLYAGGPNQPQHF. The complete variable domain, with remaining parts taken from reference TRBV7-2 and TRBJ1-5, reads GAGVSQSPSNKVTEKGKDVELRCDPISGHTALYWYRQSLGQGLEFLIYFQGNSAPDKSGLPSDRFSAERTGGSVSTLTIQRTQQEDSAVYLCASSLYAGGPNQPQHFGDGTRLSIL.

The rearrangement joins TRBV10-3 to TRBJ1-2; 7 bases are a match to TRBD1. The CDR3 covers 14 residues. V was pared by 11 bases and J by 4 bases, with 13 bases of the junction left unmatched. Germline V gene sequence: CDR1 ENHRY, CDR2 SYGVKD. The CDR3 sequence is CAATGPGGGYGYTF. CDR3 DNA sequence: TGTGCCGCGACCGGCCCAGGGGGAGGCTATGGCTACACCTTC.

The table lists this clonotype with a few counts. The rearrangement uses TRBV28 and TRBJ2-7, with D perhaps TRBD1 (6 bases). This CDR3 contains 16 residues. Germline V gene data show CDR1 as MDHEN and CDR2 as SYDVKM. V was pared by 2 bases and J by 1 base, with 15 bases between. In nucleotides, the CDR3 is TGTGCCAGCAGTTTAGTCGGGCAGGGGAGATCCTACGAGCAGTACTTC. Its protein is CASSLVGQGRSYEQYF.

This clonotype appeared a few times. The gene calls are TRBV11-2 and TRBJ2-1; D possibly corresponds to TRBD2 (5 bases). V was shortened by 6 bases and J by 6 bases, with 15 bases between the two germline ends. The CDR3 is 14 amino acids. In germline, CDR1 is SGHAT, CDR2 FQNNGV. The CDR3 nucleotides are TGTGCCAGCAGTTTCCGAGGGCGCCCCAATGAGCAGTTCTTC. It is translated as CASSFRGRPNEQFF.

In its sample, this clonotype was seen many times. The chain couples TRBV7-9 to TRBJ1-1, with D uncertain. CDR3 length: 13 amino acids. V was shortened by 5 bases and J by 6 bases, with 13 bases between the two germline ends. The germline gives CDR1 SEHNR, CDR2 FQNEAQ (reference sequence). The CDR3 sequence: CASSLSVRPEAFF. As DNA, the CDR3 is TGTGCCAGCAGCCTTAGCGTGCGTCCTGAAGCTTTCTTT.

This clonotype appeared a few times. The rearrangement uses TRBV7-8 and TRBJ1-6; TRBD1 might be the D (6 bases). The CDR3 loop spans 15 amino acids. Germline loops: CDR1 SGHVS, CDR2 FQNEAQ. The ends were cut back, 5 bases at V and 10 bases at J, with 18 bases in the middle. DNA for the CDR3: TGTGCCAGCAGCGCCACGGGGGGCGCAGAATCACCCCTCCACTTT. Its translation: CASSATGGAESPLHF.

The rearrangement joins TRBV27 to TRBJ1-2; 10 bases align to TRBD1. The V segment lost 3 bases and the J segment 2 bases; nucleotides outside the gene matches: 6. Per the germline V gene, CDR1 is MNHEY and CDR2 is SMNVEV (reference sequence). This CDR3 is 16 amino acids long. CDR3 protein: CASSFGQGELNYGYTF. The CDR3 nucleotides read TGTGCCAGCAGTTTTGGACAGGGGGAATTAAACTATGGCTACACCTTC.

This chain connects TRBV7-2 to TRBJ1-6, with D maybe TRBD1 (5 bases). This CDR3 has 16 residues. CDR1 is SGHTA and CDR2 is FQGNSA in the germline V gene. The germline V and J ends were trimmed by 5 bases and 4 bases, with 15 bases remaining between them. The CDR3 DNA follows: TGTGCCAGCAGCGGGACGCCGAGTTATTATAATTCACCCCTCCACTTT. Encoded protein: CASSGTPSYYNSPLHF.

In its sample, this clonotype was seen a few times. This rearrangement joins TRBV11-2 to TRBJ2-5; D remains unclear. Germline CDR1 SGHAT, CDR2 FQNNGV. V shed 4 bases and J shed 5 bases, with 8 bases lying between them. This CDR3 contains 12 residues. CDR3 sequence reads: CASSSLYETQYF. CDR3 in DNA: TGTGCCAGCAGCTCCCTCTATGAGACCCAGTACTTC.

The V call is TRBV7-2, the J call TRBJ2-5; D is ambiguous. The CDR3 consists of 12 residues. Trimming left V 5 bases short and J 2 bases short, with 6 bases between. Germline V gives CDR1 SGHTA, CDR2 FQGNSA. CDR3 nucleotides: TGTGCCAGCAGCCCGAGGCAAGAGACCCAGTACTTC. It yields the protein CASSPRQETQYF.

The sample holds a few counts of this clonotype. The chain has TRBV7-9 and TRBJ2-5; 7 nucleotides line up with TRBD1. CDR1 SEHNR and CDR2 FQNEAQ come from the germline V gene (reference sequence). V gave up 8 bases and J gave up 0 bases; unmatched junction bases: 9. The CDR3 extends over 15 amino acids. In DNA, the CDR3 is TGTGCCAGCCTCGGCGACAGGGCTCACCAAGAGACCCAGTACTTC. It codes for CASLGDRAHQETQYF.

This clonotype has a handful of counts. The chain employs TRBV7-6 and TRBJ2-7; D could derive from TRBD1 or TRBD2 (5 bases each). CDR1 and CDR2 from the germline V gene are SGHVS and FNYEAQ. The CDR3 consists of 15 residues. Deletions cut 5 bases from V and 0 bases from J, with 14 bases between. CDR3 in DNA: TGTGCCAGCAGCCCCCTCGGGGCGAGCTCCTACGAGCAGTACTTC. Protein sequence: CASSPLGASSYEQYF.